This record looks at one TCR beta chain sequence and its context. The data are from a study of shared clonotypes between healthy human individuals. The CDR3 covers 11 residues. V shed 2 bases and J shed 8 bases, with 3 bases lying between them. Germline assignment: CDR1 MNHNS and CDR2 SASEGT. Naive CD8 cells lacked CD45RO and underwent positive selection for CCR7, leaving out terminally differentiated effector memory CD45RA+ cells. Donors comprised healthy HIV-negative adults lacking recent acute infections or vaccinations. Data came from immunoSEQ multiplex PCR; TCRdb stores just in-frame clones and leaves some out. Of roughly 890,000 clones detected, about 92% appear once; the ten largest clones hold about 25%.

The clonotype was recovered from a man aged 30-40 years in good health. V usage is TRBV6-1 and J usage is TRBJ2-2; D is ambiguous. Sequencing input: naive CD8+ T cells sorted from blood. The CDR3, as DNA: TGTGCCAGCAGTGAAATGGGGGAGCTGTTTTTT. Protein: CASSEMGELFF.